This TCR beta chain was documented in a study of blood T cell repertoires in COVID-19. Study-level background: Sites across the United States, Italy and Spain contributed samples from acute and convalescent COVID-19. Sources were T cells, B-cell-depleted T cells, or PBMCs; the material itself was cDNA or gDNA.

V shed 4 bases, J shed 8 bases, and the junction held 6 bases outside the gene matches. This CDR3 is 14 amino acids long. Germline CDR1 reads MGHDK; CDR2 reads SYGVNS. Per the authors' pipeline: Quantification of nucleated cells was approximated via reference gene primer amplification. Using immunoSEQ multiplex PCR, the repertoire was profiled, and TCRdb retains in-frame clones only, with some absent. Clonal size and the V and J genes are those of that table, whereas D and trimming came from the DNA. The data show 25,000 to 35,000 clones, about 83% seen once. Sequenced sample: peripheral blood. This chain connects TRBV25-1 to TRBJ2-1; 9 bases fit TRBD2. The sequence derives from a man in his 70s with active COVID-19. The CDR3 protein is CASSVAGGEHEQFF. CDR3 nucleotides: TGTGCCAGCAGTGTGGCGGGAGGGGAACATGAGCAGTTCTTC.